This T cell receptor (beta chain) originates from a study of blood T cell repertoires in COVID-19. Study overall: Sources were T cells, B-cell-depleted T cells, or PBMCs; the material itself was cDNA or gDNA.

The table lists this clone with a count of one. Within the sample, other DNA sequences also encode this same CDR3. Profiled with immunoSEQ multiplex PCR; TCRdb holds only in-frame clones, not every one. The sample holds some 300,000 clones, 85% to 90% seen once. This CDR3 contains 13 residues. V lost 3 bases, J lost 5 bases, and 0 bases stayed unmatched. Germline CDR1 is SGHTA and CDR2 is FQGNSA. The TCR comes from a woman between 50 and 59 years old with COVID-19, enrolled during active disease. Sample: peripheral blood. The chain has TRBV7-2 and TRBJ1-2; 10 bases fit TRBD1. CDR3 loop: CASSLGQGYGYTF. The CDR3 region has the DNA TGTGCCAGCAGCTTGGGACAGGGGTATGGCTACACCTTC.